This T cell receptor (beta chain) was retrieved from a study of human T cells and chemical hapten exposure (dated by TCRdb to the early 2020s). As for the study more broadly: For sensitization, 2% DPC in acetone was applied to a roughly 2 cm by roughly 2 cm area of upper inner arm skin. Roughly 30 alopecia patients gave blood for TCR sequencing at one to four time points (pre-sensitization, 2, 6 and 24 weeks). Libraries were combined into a pool for sequencing, and differences in TCR yield between samples came mainly from small differences in library volumes within the pool. The study tracked peripheral blood TCR repertoire changes in vivo during primary and secondary sensitization to the hapten diphenylcyclopropenone (DPC) in alopecia patients. Patient blood was sampled pre-sensitization (week 0) and at 2, 6 and about 24 weeks after DPC sensitization. Patch testing was done on the upper back using Finn chambers containing 0.01% DPC, and results were scored after 6 days according to International Contact Dermatitis Research Group standards. Alopecia areata with under or over 50% scalp involvement, alopecia totalis and alopecia universalis were represented in the patient cohort, which was mostly female. Throughout the roughly 25-week study period, patients were also given weekly therapeutic DPC doses on the scalp. Results the study describes overall, beyond this receptor: All patients had alopecia, a presumed autoimmune disease, so their immune response might differ from that of healthy individuals. Expanded TCRs formed significantly more large CDR3 similarity clusters than pre-sensitization or healthy control sets, consistent with antigen-driven responses. Patch test score correlated positively with the number of PT1 expanded TCRs, reaching significance at thresholds 8, 16 and 32 but not at 4. The number of TCRs above 1 in 1000 frequency did not change with DPC sensitization; there was no evidence of global repertoire structure alterations. After repeated subsampling, changes were observed in the strength of the expansion versus patch-test correlation and in the threshold at which the correlation became significant.

For CDR1 and CDR2, the germline V gene lists SGHTA and FQGTGA. V is cut by 6 bases and J by 4 bases, and the space between the germline ends is 15 bases. There are 15 amino acids in the CDR3, from cysteine to phenylalanine inclusive. Here the CDR3 DNA is all that survives: 45 bases in frame from base 1. Libraries were built with RACE. Sequenced on a NextSeq 500. Library preparation attached unique molecular identifiers to individual cDNA molecules for quantitative, reproducible TCR counting. For every blood RNA sample, sequencing covered both the TCR alpha and TCR beta chains. As for the original processing: The median number of TCRs per sample was 90,000 to 100,000, ranging from roughly 23,224 to 690,600. The Decombinator software suite was used to annotate the V, J and CDR3 of the TCR reads. To make PS versus PT1 abundance plots, every sample was subsampled to the same number of TCRs (28,000). Expanded TCRs were defined as absent before sensitization and observed at least eight times at the 2-week time point. Using fastp trimming at Q25 and MiXCR clonotype assembly, TCRdb reanalyzed the public sequencing data and kept in-frame beta chains. Rows matching on CDR3 protein sequence are summarized as one entry with the most common DNA and genes. The V and J calls and clone size are TCRdb's, not the authors'. The sample includes 85,000 to 100,000 distinct CDR3 sequences, with 12% observed a single time. The top ten clonotypes cover roughly 2.1% of the sample.

This specimen's time point label, per the study, means: patch test 1, 2 weeks after DPC sensitization. Sample treatment or condition, as interpreted from the label and publication: therapeutic diphenylcyclopropenone sensitization with weekly scalp DPC. At each patch-test visit, blood was drawn before the patch test was applied. To be eligible, patients had to be aged 18 to 70, diagnosed with alopecia and judged suitable for DPC therapy, while pregnant patients were excluded. Total RNA was extracted from unfractionated whole blood that had been collected in Tempus Blood RNA tubes. There are a few counts of this clonotype. Its antigen specificity is not known. Base quality data are lacking; no much larger clone is found one base away.

The clonotype originates from a woman in her forties with alopecia areata. Some clones in this sample may be carry-over from other donors' samples. The rearranged chain carries TRBV7-3 and TRBJ2-2; TRBD2 is a possible D gene, resting on 6 matching bases. This material consisted of whole blood, taken in connection with sensitization to the hapten diphenylcyclopropenone (DPC). This receptor carries the CDR3 CASRSSGVRTGELFF. The sequenced DNA is TGTGCCAGCAGGAGTTCGGGAGTCCGCACCGGGGAGCTGTTTTTT.